This T cell receptor (beta chain) is from a study of neurological immune-mediated disorders. Study-wide results and caveats: Multiple sclerosis, the disease with the least TCR clonal expansion, fell below healthy controls, whereas HTLV-1-associated myelopathy showed the most.

This clonotype has a single count. Antigen specificity is unknown. TCRdb passed the 5' RACE reads through MiXCR, listing each CDR3 protein once. The table includes over 55,000 distinct CDR3 sequences, roughly 10% detected once. Time point in this sample: longitudinal time-point 1 (baseline). V shed 1 base, J shed 6 bases, and the junction held 4 bases outside the gene matches. CDR3 length equals 15 residues. Germline assignment: CDR1 SGHNT and CDR2 YENEEA. The chain is built from TRBV11-3 and TRBJ2-1, with 9 bases matching TRBD2. The sequence was obtained from a male donor with HTLV-1-associated myelopathy (HAM/TSP). Specimen: PBMCs. CDR3 sequence reads: CASSLGGREGNEQFF. In DNA form, the CDR3 reads TGTGCCAGCAGCTTAGGGGGGCGGGAGGGCAATGAGCAGTTCTTC.